This paragraph reports one T cell receptor beta chain. Germline and junction disagree at one end, which may indicate a read error. This record belongs to a study of control samples from healthy donors and cancer patients. This CDR3 comprises 12 residues. Germline CDR1 reads LGHNA; CDR2 reads YNFKEQ. TCRdb's copy holds only in-frame clones and misses some; the assay was immunoSEQ multiplex PCR. Of 75,000 to 100,000 clones in the sample, 80% to 95% are singletons; the top ten hold around 2.8%. The specimen was blood. The rearrangement joins TRBV4-2 to TRBJ1-5; D unclear. This clonotype originated in a human donor in good health. The donor label of this sample is uncertain. CDR3 sequence reads: CVSSQDSQPQHF. For the CDR3, the DNA is TGTGTCAGCAGCCAAGATAGTCAGCCCCAGCATTTT.